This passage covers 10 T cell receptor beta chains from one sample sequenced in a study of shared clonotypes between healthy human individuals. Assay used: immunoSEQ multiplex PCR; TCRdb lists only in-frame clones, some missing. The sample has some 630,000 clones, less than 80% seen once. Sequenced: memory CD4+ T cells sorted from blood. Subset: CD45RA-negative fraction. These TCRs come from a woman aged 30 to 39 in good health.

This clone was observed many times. This CDR3 reads CASSVDSSSYEQYF. The CDR3 coding sequence is TGTGCCAGCTCAGTAGACAGCTCGTCCTACGAGCAGTACTTC. This chain connects TRBV18 to TRBJ2-7; the D gene is possibly TRBD1 (5 bases). Germline V gene sequence: CDR1 KGHSH, CDR2 LQKENI. The CDR3 sequence is 14 residues long. V dropped 5 bases and J dropped 1 base, with 12 bases sitting between them.

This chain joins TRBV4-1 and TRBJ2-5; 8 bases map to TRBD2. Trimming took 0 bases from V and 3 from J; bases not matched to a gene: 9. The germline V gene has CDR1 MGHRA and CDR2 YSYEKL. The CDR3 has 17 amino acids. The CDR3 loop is CASSQDERESREETQYF. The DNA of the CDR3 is TGCGCCAGCAGCCAAGATGAGCGGGAGTCGAGGGAAGAGACCCAGTACTTC.

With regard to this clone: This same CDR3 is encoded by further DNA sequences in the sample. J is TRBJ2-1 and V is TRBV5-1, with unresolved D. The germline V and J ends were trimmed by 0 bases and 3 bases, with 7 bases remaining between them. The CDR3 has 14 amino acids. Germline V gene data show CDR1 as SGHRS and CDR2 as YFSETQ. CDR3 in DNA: TGCGCCAGCAGCTTGGTCCCCAGCTACAATGAGCAGTTCTTC. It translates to CASSLVPSYNEQFF.

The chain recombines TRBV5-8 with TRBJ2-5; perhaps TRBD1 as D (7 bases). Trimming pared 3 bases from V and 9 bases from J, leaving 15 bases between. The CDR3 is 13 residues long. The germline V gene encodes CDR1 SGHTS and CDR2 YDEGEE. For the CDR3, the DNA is TGTGCCAGCAGCTCTTTTGGCAGGGGGGCCCAGTACTTC. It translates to CASSSFGRGAQYF.

The CDR3 here is CASSIDLGKTEAFF. CDR3 coding DNA: TGTGCCAGTAGTATAGATCTGGGGAAGACTGAAGCTTTCTTT. The chain links TRBV19 to TRBJ1-1; the D is unclear. This CDR3 region has 14 residues. The V gene lost 0 bases and the J gene lost 5 bases, with 10 bases spanning the gap. Per the germline V gene, CDR1 is LNHDA and CDR2 is SQIVND (reference sequence).

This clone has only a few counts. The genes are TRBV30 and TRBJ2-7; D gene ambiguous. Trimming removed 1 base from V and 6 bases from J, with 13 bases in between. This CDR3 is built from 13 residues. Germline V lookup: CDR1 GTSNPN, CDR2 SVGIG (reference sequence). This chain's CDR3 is CAWSGKGSVEQYF. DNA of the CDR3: TGTGCCTGGAGTGGGAAGGGTAGTGTCGAGCAGTACTTC.

The CDR3 protein is CASSSQGATGANVLTF. Written as DNA, the CDR3 is TGTGCCAGCAGCAGTCAGGGGGCGACTGGGGCCAACGTCCTGACTTTC. J is TRBJ2-6 and V is TRBV7-2; 8 bases align to TRBD1. Germline loops: CDR1 SGHTA, CDR2 FQGNSA. With 5 bases clipped from V and 2 bases from J, the junction kept 5 bases outside the gene matches. CDR3 length: 16 amino acids.

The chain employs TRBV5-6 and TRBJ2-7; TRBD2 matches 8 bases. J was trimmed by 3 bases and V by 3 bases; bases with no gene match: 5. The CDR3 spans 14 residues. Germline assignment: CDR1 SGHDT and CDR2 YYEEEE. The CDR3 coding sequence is TGTGCCAGCAGCTATTGGGGGACTAGCTACGAGCAGTACTTC. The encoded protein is CASSYWGTSYEQYF.

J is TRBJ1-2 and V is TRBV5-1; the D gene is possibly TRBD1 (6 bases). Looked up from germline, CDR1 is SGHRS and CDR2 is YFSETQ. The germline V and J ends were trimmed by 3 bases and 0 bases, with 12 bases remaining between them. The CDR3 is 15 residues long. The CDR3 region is CASSSLGGSNYGYTF. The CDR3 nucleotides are TGCGCCAGCAGCTCCCTAGGGGGATCTAACTATGGCTACACCTTC.

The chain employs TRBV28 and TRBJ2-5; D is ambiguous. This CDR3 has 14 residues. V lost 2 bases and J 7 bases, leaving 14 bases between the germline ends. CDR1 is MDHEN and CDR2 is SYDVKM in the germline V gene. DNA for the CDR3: TGTGCCAGCAGTTTAGATTTGTCGAGTGGGACCCAGTACTTC. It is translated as CASSLDLSSGTQYF.